The source of this T cell receptor (beta chain) is a study of human T cells and chemical hapten exposure. Indicated time point: patch test 3, about 24 weeks after DPC sensitization. Treatment defined: therapeutic diphenylcyclopropenone sensitization with weekly scalp DPC. In this sample, this clonotype turned up a few times. TCRdb passed the RACE reads through MiXCR, listing each CDR3 protein once. The sample shows more than 70,000 distinct CDR3 sequences, about a tenth of them seen only once. CDR1 is SQVTM, CDR2 ANQGSEA, per germline. The CDR3 has 11 amino acids. Trimming pared 5 bases from V and 3 bases from J, leaving 6 bases between.

The input for sequencing was whole blood, taken in connection with sensitization to the hapten diphenylcyclopropenone (DPC). The chain links TRBV29-1 to TRBJ2-3; D unclear. The TCR originated in a woman in her 30s with alopecia areata. Some clones in this sample may be carry-over from other donors' samples. The CDR3 loop is CSVFRTDTQYF. The CDR3, as DNA: TGCAGCGTTTTTAGGACAGATACGCAGTATTTT.